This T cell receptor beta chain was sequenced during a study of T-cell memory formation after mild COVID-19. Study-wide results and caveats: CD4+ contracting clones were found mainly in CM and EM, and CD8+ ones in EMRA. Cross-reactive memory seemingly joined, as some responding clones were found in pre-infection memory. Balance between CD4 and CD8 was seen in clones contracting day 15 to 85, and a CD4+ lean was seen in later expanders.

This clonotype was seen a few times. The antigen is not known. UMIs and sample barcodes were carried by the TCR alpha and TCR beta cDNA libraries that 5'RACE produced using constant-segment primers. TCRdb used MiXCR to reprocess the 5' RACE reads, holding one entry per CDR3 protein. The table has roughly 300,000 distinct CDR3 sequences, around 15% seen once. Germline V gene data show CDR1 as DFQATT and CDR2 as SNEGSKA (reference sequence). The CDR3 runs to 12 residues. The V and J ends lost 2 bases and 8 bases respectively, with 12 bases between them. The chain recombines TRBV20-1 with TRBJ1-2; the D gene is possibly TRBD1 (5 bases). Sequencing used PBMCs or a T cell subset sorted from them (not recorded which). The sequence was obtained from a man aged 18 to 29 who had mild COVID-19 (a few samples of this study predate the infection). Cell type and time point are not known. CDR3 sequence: CSARPGQGGYTF. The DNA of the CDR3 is TGCAGTGCTAGACCGGGGCAGGGCGGCTACACCTTC.